The clone carrying this TCR beta chain occurred many times. This specimen belongs to a study of human T cells and chemical hapten exposure. Trimming took off 6 bases at V and 14 bases at J, with 17 bases between the two ends. The germline V gene encodes CDR1 SGHTA and CDR2 FQGNSA. The CDR3 consists of 13 residues. This sample's time point: patch test 1, 2 weeks after DPC sensitization. Treatment indicated: therapeutic diphenylcyclopropenone sensitization with weekly scalp DPC. The study enrolled 18 to 70-year-old alopecia patients suitable for DPC. Per the original methods: From roughly 23,000 to 640,000 TCRs were found per sample, with a median of approximately 100,000. A single record per CDR3 protein comes from TCRdb applying MiXCR to the RACE reads. It is TCRdb's table, rather than the study itself, that gives the V and J calls and clone size. The sample yields roughly 380,000 distinct CDR3 sequences, approximately 4.4% seen once.

The clonotype comes from a woman aged 50 to 60 with alopecia areata. Some clones in this sample may be carry-over from other donors' samples. The sample was whole blood, taken in connection with sensitization to the hapten diphenylcyclopropenone (DPC). V and J are TRBV7-2 and TRBJ1-6; D call uncertain. CDR3 amino acids: CASSSLTPETLHF. CDR3 sequence (DNA): TGTGCCAGCAGTTCCTTGACTCCGGAGACCCTCCACTTT.